This T cell receptor beta chain was observed in a study of CD8 T cells in Susac syndrome. RNA totalling roughly 0.45 to 1 ug underwent reverse transcription with random hexamers. The immunoSEQ assay covered 54 Vbeta and 13 Jbeta segments for CDR3. One entry per CDR3 protein, called by TCRdb with MiXCR from the immunoSEQ multiplex PCR reads. The data show about 47,000 distinct CDR3 sequences, roughly 92% seen once. The germline gives CDR1 ENHRY, CDR2 SYGVKD. V lost 2 bases to trimming and J lost 2 bases, with 9 bases between them. This CDR3 is 14 amino acids long. Notes on this clonotype: Its antigen remains unknown.

Whole-study results and caveats: The study recognized that its TCR sequencing and HLA analysis covered a relatively small number of individuals.

The chain uses TRBV10-3 and TRBJ2-5, with D possibly TRBD1 on 6 matching bases. Sequencing was performed on CD8+ T cells from PBMCs. The source of this sequence is a human donor in good health. The CDR3 region has the DNA TGTGCCATCAGTGAGGCCGGGACACAAGAGACCCAGTACTTC. This encodes CAISEAGTQETQYF.